The 27 T cell receptor beta chains presented below share a single source sample, sequenced in a study of T cell repertoires in cytomegalovirus infection. A single record per CDR3 protein comes from TCRdb applying MiXCR to the reads. Of 450,000 to 550,000 distinct CDR3 sequences in the sample, approximately 15% are singletons; the top ten hold roughly a quarter. Sequenced input: CD8+ T cells from PBMCs. The source is a human donor in good health (CMV status not recorded). Some clones in this sample may be carry-over from other donors' samples.

This clonotype has more than one count but fewer than ten. V is TRBV4-1 and J is TRBJ2-6, with D hard to call. Trimming left V 2 bases short and J 0 bases short, with 8 bases between. Germline V gene data show CDR1 as MGHRA and CDR2 as YSYEKL. This CDR3 contains 16 residues. The CDR3 protein is CASSQPLSSGANVLTF. The CDR3 region has the DNA TGCGCCAGCAGCCAACCCCTGTCCTCTGGGGCCAACGTCCTGACTTTC.

This clonotype was counted a few times. The chain couples TRBV3-1 to TRBJ1-2; 7 bases fit TRBD1. The CDR3 is 18 amino acids. Germline CDR1 is LGHDT and CDR2 is YNNKEL (reference sequence). The J segment lost 6 bases and the V segment lost 0 bases, leaving 16 bases of the junction unmatched. The CDR3 nucleotides read TGTGCCAGCAGCCAAGAGATTAGGGAGGGGGCGCTCTTAAATGGCTACACCTTC. Translated: CASSQEIREGALLNGYTF.

The chain is built from TRBV2 and TRBJ1-1, with 8 bases fitting TRBD1. Per germline, CDR1 SNHLY and CDR2 FYNNEI. V lost 2 bases to trimming and J lost 6 bases; unmatched junction nucleotides: 8. The CDR3 runs to 15 residues. The CDR3 sequence is CASSESRQGRPEAFF. The CDR3, as DNA: TGTGCCAGCAGTGAATCCAGACAGGGGCGTCCTGAAGCTTTCTTT.

Regarding this clonotype: A much larger clone differs by one base, so this may be a read error. Because it lacks the conserved phenylalanine or tryptophan at the end, this CDR3 is likely a read error. This sequence joins TRBV7-3 and TRBJ2-1; 11 bases are shared with TRBD2. The CDR3 totals 18 residues. V was pared by 8 bases and J by 5 bases, with 17 bases of the junction left unmatched. Germline V CDR1 and CDR2: SGHTA, FQGTGA. CDR3 amino acids: CASGGRASGGMFNNEQFL. Written as DNA, the CDR3 is TGTGCCAGCGGGGGACGGGCTAGCGGGGGGATGTTTAACAATGAGCAGTTCTTA.

The chain has TRBV4-1 and TRBJ2-7; 8 bases align to TRBD1. The CDR3 spans 14 residues. Losses at the gene ends were 5 bases for V and 3 bases for J; bases not matched to a gene: 6. Germline V gene data show CDR1 as MGHRA and CDR2 as YSYEKL. The CDR3 coding sequence is TGCGCCAGCAGCTACCGGGACAGGTACTACGAGCAGTACTTC. It encodes CASSYRDRYYEQYF.

This clonotype was recorded a few times. A much larger clone differs from this one at a single base, so this may be a read error. The chain joins TRBV5-4 to TRBJ2-7; 7 bases are a match to TRBD1. The CDR3 sequence is 12 residues long. CDR1 and CDR2 (germline): SGHNT, YYREEE (reference sequence). J gave up 6 bases and V 4 bases, and 4 bases lay outside the gene matches. The CDR3 region has the DNA TGTGCCAGCAGCATCGACAGGGCCGAGCAGTACTTC. It encodes CASSIDRAEQYF.

The chain combines TRBV7-9 with TRBJ1-6, with TRBD1 as a possible D gene (5 bases). Trimming left V 5 bases short and J 9 bases short, with 14 bases between. The CDR3 has 14 amino acids. The germline V gene has CDR1 SEHNR and CDR2 FQNEAQ (reference sequence). For the CDR3, the DNA is TGTGCCAGCAGCAGGGGAGGTCAACGTTCACCCCTCCACTTT. It codes for CASSRGGQRSPLHF.

The sample holds many counts of this clonotype. A much larger clone differs by one base, so this may be a read error. The V call is TRBV7-9, the J call TRBJ2-3; 11 bases map to TRBD2. From germline, CDR1 is SEHNR and CDR2 FQNEAQ (reference sequence). CDR3 length equals 14 residues. V lost 4 bases, J lost 3 bases, and 0 bases stayed unmatched. CDR3 amino acids: CASSSSGRTDTQYF. The CDR3 nucleotides are TGTGCCAGCAGCTCTAGCGGGAGGACAGATACGCAGTATTTT.

The V gene is TRBV6-4, the J gene TRBJ1-1, with TRBD1 identical over 7 bases. CDR3 size: 15 residues. CDR1 is MRHNA and CDR2 is SNTAGT in the germline V gene. J was trimmed by 4 bases and V by 10 bases; bases with no gene match: 15. The CDR3 coding sequence is TGTGCCATACTTGAGGGTAGGGGGCATTTCACTGAAGCTTTCTTT. Protein: CAILEGRGHFTEAFF.

Only a few counts were recorded for this clonotype. The rearrangement joins TRBV27 to TRBJ2-5; 8 positions match TRBD1. The germline gives CDR1 MNHEY, CDR2 SMNVEV (reference sequence). The V gene end was trimmed by 3 bases and the J gene end by 6 bases; junction bases not matched to a gene: 6. CDR3 length equals 14 residues. The CDR3, as DNA: TGTGCCAGCAGTTTGGCCAGGGGGCGGCAGACCCAGTACTTC. It codes for CASSLARGRQTQYF.

CDR3 DNA sequence: TGTGCCAGCAGCGGAGACAGGGGAGCGACTAATGAAAAACTGTTTTTT. It translates to CASSGDRGATNEKLFF. The chain employs TRBV7-9 and TRBJ1-4; 8 bases align to TRBD1. With V trimmed by 5 bases and J by 2 bases, 7 bases remained unmatched. The germline V gene has CDR1 SEHNR and CDR2 FQNEAQ (reference sequence). The CDR3 has 16 residues.

This clonotype was counted a few times. This sequence joins TRBV7-3 and TRBJ1-6, with 7 bases identical to TRBD1. The length of the CDR3 is 14 residues. V was clipped by 5 bases and J by 7 bases; unmatched bases: 5. From germline, CDR1 is SGHTA and CDR2 FQGTGA. CDR3 bases: TGTGCCAGCAGCCAGGGACAGTGGAATTCACCCCTCCACTTT. Protein: CASSQGQWNSPLHF.

This clonotype was recorded at least ten times. The V and J genes are TRBV27 and TRBJ2-7; 7 bases agree with TRBD2. Per germline, CDR1 MNHEY and CDR2 SMNVEV (reference sequence). V lost 0 bases and J lost 1; bases outside the gene matches: 3. This CDR3 has 15 residues. Written as DNA, the CDR3 is TGTGCCAGCAGTTTATCTGCTAGCGGTTCCTACGAGCAGTACTTC. Its translation: CASSLSASGSYEQYF.

This clonotype was observed at least ten times. This chain links TRBV12-3 or TRBV12-4 with TRBJ1-2; D may be TRBD1 (6 bases). CDR3 length equals 16 residues. Trimming stripped 1 base from V and 2 bases from J, with 14 bases between. CDR3 nucleotides: TGTGCCAGCAGTTTAGAGGAGCAGGGGTTGAACTATGGCTACACCTTC. This codes for CASSLEEQGLNYGYTF.

This chain connects TRBV10-3 to TRBJ1-1; D possibly corresponds to TRBD1 (5 bases). Between the trimmed V and J ends, which lost 7 bases and 1 base, there was a span of 13 bases. The CDR3 is made up of 14 amino acids. The V gene's germline CDR1 is ENHRY and CDR2 SYGVKD. CDR3 in DNA: TGTGCCATCACCCCGGGACGAACGAACACTGAAGCTTTCTTT. Translated, it gives CAITPGRTNTEAFF.

This clonotype was seen repeatedly, ten times or more. V is TRBV6-5 and J is TRBJ2-7; 8 nucleotides line up with TRBD1. CDR3 length equals 14 residues. After removal of 1 base from V and 5 bases from J, the junction contained 4 bases not matched to a gene. Germline values: CDR1 MNHEY, CDR2 SVGAGI. The CDR3 nucleotides read TGTGCCAGCAGTTACTTGACAGGGGCCCACGAGCAGTACTTC. Translated, it gives CASSYLTGAHEQYF.

In this sample, this clonotype turned up many times. The V call is TRBV7-2, the J call TRBJ2-5; 12 bases are a match to TRBD2. This CDR3 contains 16 residues. V dropped 5 bases and J dropped 5; count of bases not matched to a gene: 9. The germline CDR1 and CDR2 sequences are SGHTA and FQGNSA. The chain's CDR3 is CASSTASGRAAETQYF. The DNA of the CDR3 is TGTGCCAGCAGCACAGCTAGCGGGAGGGCGGCGGAGACCCAGTACTTC.

The V call is TRBV27, the J call TRBJ2-7; 8 nucleotides agree with TRBD1. The V segment lost 5 bases and the J segment 2 bases; nucleotides outside the gene matches: 5. The CDR3 runs 14 residues. Germline V gene sequence: CDR1 MNHEY, CDR2 SMNVEV (reference sequence). DNA of the CDR3: TGTGCCAGCAGTAGGACAGGGATAGCCTACGAGCAGTACTTC. It is translated as CASSRTGIAYEQYF.

This clonotype was seen at least ten times. V gene TRBV12-3 or TRBV12-4 combines with J gene TRBJ2-2, with 7 nucleotides matching TRBD1. The CDR3 length is 15 residues. With 8 bases clipped from V and 1 base from J, the junction kept 7 bases outside the gene matches. DNA for the CDR3: TGTGCCAGCCGAGGACAGGAGAGGAACACCGGGGAGCTGTTTTTT. It specifies CASRGQERNTGELFF.

Comments on this clonotype: A much more abundant neighbour one base away suggests this may be a read error. J is TRBJ2-4 and V is TRBV4-1, with TRBD2 identical over 10 bases. Germline assignment: CDR1 MGHRA and CDR2 YSYEKL. The length of the CDR3 is 18 residues. As DNA, the CDR3 is TGCGCCAGCGGCCAAGATCGAGCGGGAGGGAGTCGGGGGAACATTCAGTACTTC. Its protein is CASGQDRAGGSRGNIQYF.

Concerning this clonotype itself: Just one base apart from a much larger clone, this may be a read error. This chain uses TRBV5-4 with TRBJ2-7; TRBD1 aligns across 7 bases. The germline V gene has CDR1 SGHNT and CDR2 YYREEE (reference sequence). CDR3 length: 14 amino acids. V shed 3 bases, J shed 4 bases, and the junction held 7 bases outside the gene matches. CDR3 in amino acids: CASSSWTGNYEQYF. The DNA for the CDR3 is TGTGCCAGCAGCTCCTGGACAGGTAATTACGAGCAGTACTTC. Using reference TRBV5-4 and TRBJ2-7 for the parts outside the CDR3, the full variable domain is ETGVTQSPTHLIKTRGQQVTLRCSSQSGHNTVSWYQQALGQGPQFIFQYYREEENGRGNFPPRFSGLQFPNYSSELNVNALELDDSALYLCASSSWTGNYEQYFGPGTRLTVT.

Note on this clonotype: One base away lies a much larger clone, so this may be a sequencing read error. The conserved phenylalanine or tryptophan is not found at the CDR3 terminus, so this likely reflects a read error. This chain links TRBV6-6 with TRBJ2-7; D uncertain. The CDR3 spans 16 residues. Germline V gives CDR1 MNHNY, CDR2 SVGAGI (reference sequence). Deletions cut 0 bases from V and 0 bases from J, with 12 bases between. The CDR3 DNA reads TGTGCCAGCAGTTACTCCCCTGACACGAGCTCCTACGAGCAGTACTTA. Translated, it gives CASSYSPDTSSYEQYL.

This clonotype was seen a few times. The gene calls are TRBV19 and TRBJ1-5, with D perhaps matching TRBD1 (6 bases). In germline, CDR1 is LNHDA, CDR2 SQIVND (reference sequence). This CDR3 has 14 amino acids. V shed 4 bases and J shed 2 bases, with 9 bases lying between them. The CDR3 region is CASSKGEGNQPQHF. The CDR3, as DNA: TGTGCCAGTAGTAAGGGGGAGGGCAATCAGCCCCAGCATTTT.

This clonotype was counted ten times or more. This sequence joins TRBV19 and TRBJ2-3, with 8 bases lining up with TRBD1. Trimming took 3 bases from V and 2 from J; bases not matched to a gene: 13. The V gene's germline CDR1 is LNHDA and CDR2 SQIVND (reference sequence). The CDR3 covers 18 residues. This CDR3 is CASSIGRRTGRHTDTQYF. The CDR3, as DNA: TGTGCCAGTAGTATCGGAAGGAGGACAGGGAGGCACACAGATACGCAGTATTTT.

In the case of this clonotype: A much larger clone differs from this one at a single base, so this may be a read error. The chain couples TRBV11-1 to TRBJ2-1; D gene ambiguous. Germline loops: CDR1 SGHAT, CDR2 FQDESV (reference sequence). The CDR3 length is 14 residues. CDR3: CTSSPWAQYNEQFF. The DNA for the CDR3 is TGTACCAGCAGCCCCTGGGCACAGTACAATGAGCAGTTCTTC. Full variable domain (missing parts from reference TRBV11-1 and TRBJ2-1): EAEVAQSPRYKITEKSQAVAFWCDPISGHATLYWYRQILGQGPELLVQFQDESVVDDSQLPKDRFSAERLKGVDSTLKIQPAELGDSAMYLCTSSPWAQYNEQFFGPGTRLTVL.

The gene calls are TRBV23-1 and TRBJ2-7, with D hard to call. TRBV23-1 is classed as an ORF, of uncertain function. The V end was cut by 7 bases, the J end by 6 bases, with 10 bases between. The CDR3 consists of 11 residues. The CDR3 region is CASKVFLEQYF. The CDR3 DNA reads TGCGCCAGCAAAGTATTTCTCGAGCAGTACTTC.

This clonotype has ten or more counts. The V gene is TRBV7-9, the J gene TRBJ2-4, with a tentative D call TRBD1 (6 bases). CDR3 length equals 15 residues. The V gene lost 5 bases and the J gene lost 3 bases, with 14 bases spanning the gap. CDR1 is SEHNR, CDR2 FQNEAQ, per germline (reference sequence). The CDR3, as DNA: TGTGCCAGCAGCCAAGTACAGGGCGGCAAAAACATTCAGTACTTC. It encodes CASSQVQGGKNIQYF. The full variable domain, completed using reference TRBV7-9 and TRBJ2-4, is DTGVSQNPRHKITKRGQNVTFRCDPISEHNRLYWYRQTLGQGPEFLTYFQNEAQLEKSRLLSDRFSAERPKGSFSTLEIQRTEQGDSAMYLCASSQVQGGKNIQYFGAGTRLSVL.